Listed below are T cell receptor beta chains from one sample, sequenced in a study of T cell repertoires in cytomegalovirus infection. Their antigens are not known. TCRdb called the reads again in MiXCR, with one record for every CDR3 protein. The sample holds roughly 990,000 distinct CDR3 sequences, 25% to 40% seen once. Here the sequenced sample was cultured CD8+ T cells from PBMCs, taken from culture after CMV antigen stimulation. These receptors originate from a human donor in good health (CMV status not recorded). Some clones in this sample may be carry-over from other donors' samples. Each CDR3 is given with its conserved first and last residue. The D gene is left open where the match is weak. Clone sizes are given selectively: once, few, many, or a class where the clone is expanded.

many,TRBJ2-2,TRBV7-9,11,-,TGTGCCAGCGATAAGACCGGGGAGCTGTTTTTT,CASDKTGELFF
-,TRBJ2-2,TRBV27,15,-,TGTGCCAGCAGTTTTGGCCAGCTGGTAACCGGGGAGCTGTTTTTT,CASSFGQLVTGELFF
many,TRBJ2-1,TRBV7-8,15,-,TGTGCCAGCAGCTTCAAAGGGGCTACCTACAATGAGCAGTTCTTC,CASSFKGATYNEQFF
many,TRBJ2-1,TRBV7-8,15,TRBD2,TGTGCCAGCAGCTTAGGGACTAGCCTGCAGAATGAGCAGTTCTTC,CASSLGTSLQNEQFF
-,TRBJ2-1,TRBV28,12,-,TGTGTCAGCAGTCCTACCTACAATGAGCAGTTCTTC,CVSSPTYNEQFF
few,TRBJ2-1,TRBV6-2/TRBV6-3,16,-,TGTGCCAGCAGTTACAGCGACAGGTACTCCTACAATGAGCAGTTCTTC,CASSYSDRYSYNEQFF
-,TRBJ2-1,TRBV4-1,13,-,TGCGCCAGCAGCCAAGATTTAGATAATGAGCAGTTCTTC,CASSQDLDNEQFF
few,TRBJ1-2,TRBV19,12,TRBD1,TGTGCCAGTAGAACAGGGGGCGAAGGCTACACCTTC,CASRTGGEGYTF
few,TRBJ2-7,TRBV7-6,15,TRBD1,TGTGCCAGCAGCCCGGCAGGACAGGTCAACTACGAGCAGTACTTC,CASSPAGQVNYEQYF
-,TRBJ1-6,TRBV14,15,-,TGTGCCAGCAGCCAAATGAGCAGGGGTGGTTCACCCCTCCACTTT,CASSQMSRGGSPLHF
few,TRBJ2-1,TRBV11-2,14,-,TGTGCCAGCAGACCCGGTAGCTCCTACAATGAGCAGTTCTTC,CASRPGSSYNEQFF
-,TRBJ2-1,TRBV24-1,14,TRBD2,TGTGCCACCAGTGATTCCGGGGGGTACAATGAGCAGTTCTTC,CATSDSGGYNEQFF
few,TRBJ1-5,TRBV7-8,15,TRBD1,TGTGCCAGCAGCTTAACCCGGGACAGAAGTCAGCCCCAGCATTTT,CASSLTRDRSQPQHF
-,TRBJ1-1,TRBV7-9,14,-,TGTGCCAGCAGCTTCCAGGGCGCGAGTACTGAAGCTTTCTTT,CASSFQGASTEAFF
-,TRBJ2-2,TRBV7-9,13,-,TGTGCCAGCAGCTTAGGAATGCCCGGGGAGCTGTTTTTT,CASSLGMPGELFF
-,TRBJ2-7,TRBV7-9,12,-,TGTGCCAGCGGGCCGACTTTCTACGAGCAGTACTTC,CASGPTFYEQYF
-,TRBJ2-1,TRBV19,15,-,TGTGCCAGTAGTATTTCGCTGAGCTCCTACAATGAGCAGTTCTTC,CASSISLSSYNEQFF
many,TRBJ2-3,TRBV7-9,16,TRBD2,TGTGCCAGCAGCCTTCCTACTAGCGGGGTCACAGATACGCAGTATTTT,CASSLPTSGVTDTQYF
many,TRBJ2-3,TRBV7-6,15,-,TGTGCCAGCAGCTTAATAGCGAGCGGCGCAGATACGCAGTATTTT,CASSLIASGADTQYF
-,TRBJ2-2,TRBV27,14,-,TGTGCCAGCCGTGGGGCCACTATAATCGGGGAGCTGTTTTTT,CASRGATIIGELFF
few,TRBJ1-1,TRBV2,17,-,TGTGCCAGCAGTGCCTCGGGACCCGACACCGGAGACACTGAAGCTTTCTTT,CASSASGPDTGDTEAFF
many,TRBJ2-1,TRBV6-5,15,TRBD2,TGTGCCAGCAGTTGGGGGGGGGATGGGTACAATGAGCAGTTCTTC,CASSWGGDGYNEQFF
-,TRBJ1-5,TRBV19,13,-,TGTGCCAGTACTCGGGGATACAATCAGCCCCAGCATTTT,CASTRGYNQPQHF
few,TRBJ2-2,TRBV6-6,14,-,TGTGCCAGCAGTTACGGGGGGGCCACCGGGGAGCTGTTTTTT,CASSYGGATGELFF
few,TRBJ2-1,TRBV27,14,TRBD1,TGTGCCAGCAGCTGGACAGGGCGATACAATGAGCAGTTCTTC,CASSWTGRYNEQFF
-,TRBJ1-5,TRBV6-6,18,TRBD1,TGTGCCAGCAGTTACTCGGGGACAGGGGTCAATGGGGATCAGCCCCAGCATTTT,CASSYSGTGVNGDQPQHF
-,TRBJ1-3,TRBV10-3,12,-,TGTGCCATCAGTGACTCTGGAAACACCATATATTTT,CAISDSGNTIYF
-,TRBJ1-2,TRBV13,15,-,TGTGCCAGCAGCTTAGGCCGGGGAGCTAACTATGGCTACACCTTC,CASSLGRGANYGYTF
many,TRBJ2-2,TRBV7-2,15,-,TGTGCCACACCGGATACAAAGTCGGTAGCCGGGGAGCTGTTTTTT,CATPDTKSVAGELFF
-,TRBJ1-1,TRBV2,16,TRBD1,TGTGCCAGCAGTGAAAGCCCGGGACAGATGAACACTGAAGCTTTCTTT,CASSESPGQMNTEAFF
-,TRBJ2-1,TRBV12-3/TRBV12-4,14,-,TGTGCCAGCAATTCAGACAGCTATTACAATGAGCAGTTCTTC,CASNSDSYYNEQFF
few,TRBJ1-4,TRBV10-3,15,TRBD1,TGTGCCATCAGTGCCCAGGACAGGGGTGACGAAAAACTGTTTTTT,CAISAQDRGDEKLFF